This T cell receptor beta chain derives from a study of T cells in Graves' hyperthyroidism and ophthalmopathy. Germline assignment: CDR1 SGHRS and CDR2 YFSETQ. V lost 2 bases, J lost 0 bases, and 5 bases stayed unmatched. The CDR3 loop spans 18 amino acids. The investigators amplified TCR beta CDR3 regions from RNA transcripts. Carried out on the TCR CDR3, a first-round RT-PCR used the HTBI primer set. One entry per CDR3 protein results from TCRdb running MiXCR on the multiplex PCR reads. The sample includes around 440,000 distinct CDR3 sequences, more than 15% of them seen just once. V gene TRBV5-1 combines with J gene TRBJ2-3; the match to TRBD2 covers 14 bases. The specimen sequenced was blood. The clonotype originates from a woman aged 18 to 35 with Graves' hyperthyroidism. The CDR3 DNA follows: TGCGCCAGCAGCTTCGGACTAGCGGGGGGACCTAGCACAGATACGCAGTATTTT. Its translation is CASSFGLAGGPSTDTQYF. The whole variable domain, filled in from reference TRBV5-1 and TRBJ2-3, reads KAGVTQTPRYLIKTRGQQVTLSCSPISGHRSVSWYQQTPGQGLQFLFEYFSETQRNKGNFPGRFSGRQFSNSRSEMNVSTLELGDSALYLCASSFGLAGGPSTDTQYFGPGTRLTVL.